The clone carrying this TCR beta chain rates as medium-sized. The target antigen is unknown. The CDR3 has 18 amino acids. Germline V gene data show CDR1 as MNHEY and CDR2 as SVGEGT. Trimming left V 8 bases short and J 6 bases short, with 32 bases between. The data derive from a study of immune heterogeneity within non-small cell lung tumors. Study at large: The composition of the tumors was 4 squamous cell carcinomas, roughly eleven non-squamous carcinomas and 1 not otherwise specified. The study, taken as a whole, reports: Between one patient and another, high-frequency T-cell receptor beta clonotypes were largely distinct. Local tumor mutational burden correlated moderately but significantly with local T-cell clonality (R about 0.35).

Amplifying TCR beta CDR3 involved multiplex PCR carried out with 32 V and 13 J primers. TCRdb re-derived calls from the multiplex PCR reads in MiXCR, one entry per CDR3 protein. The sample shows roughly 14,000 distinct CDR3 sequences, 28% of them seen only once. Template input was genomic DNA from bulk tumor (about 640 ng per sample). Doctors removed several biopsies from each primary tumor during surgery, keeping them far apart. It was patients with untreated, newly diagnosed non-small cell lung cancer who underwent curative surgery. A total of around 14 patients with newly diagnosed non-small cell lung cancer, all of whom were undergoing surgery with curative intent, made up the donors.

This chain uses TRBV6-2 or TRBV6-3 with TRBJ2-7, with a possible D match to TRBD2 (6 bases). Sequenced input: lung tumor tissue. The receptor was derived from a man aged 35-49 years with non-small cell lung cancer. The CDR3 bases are TGTGCCAGCGGCAGATCCCATGCTAGCGAACCCCGAAGTGGCGAGCAGTACTTC. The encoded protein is CASGRSHASEPRSGEQYF.